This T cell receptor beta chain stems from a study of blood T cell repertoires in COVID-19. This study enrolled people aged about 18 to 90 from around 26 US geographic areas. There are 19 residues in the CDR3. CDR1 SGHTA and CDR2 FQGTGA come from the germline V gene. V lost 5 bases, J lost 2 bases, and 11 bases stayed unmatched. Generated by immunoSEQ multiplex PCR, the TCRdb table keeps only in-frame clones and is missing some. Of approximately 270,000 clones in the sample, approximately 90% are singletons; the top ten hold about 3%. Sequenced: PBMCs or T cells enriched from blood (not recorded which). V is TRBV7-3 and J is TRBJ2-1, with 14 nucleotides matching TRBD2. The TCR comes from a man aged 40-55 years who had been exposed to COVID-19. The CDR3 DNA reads TGTGCCAGCAGCCCCTCTGGGACTAGCGGGAGTAACGCCTACAATGAGCAGTTCTTC. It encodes CASSPSGTSGSNAYNEQFF.